This T cell receptor beta chain was obtained from a study of PD-1 blockade in classical Hodgkin lymphoma. Study outcomes and limitations: Unlike CD8+ TCR diversity, which did not rise significantly by C4D1, CD4+ TCR diversity did.

Patients all relapsed after autologous stem cell transplantation, and there was variation in brentuximab vedotin exposure. The repertoire was sequenced with immunoSEQ multiplex PCR; TCRdb's copy has only in-frame clones and lacks some. The sample comprises about 60,000 clones, more than 90% of which are singletons, and approximately 9.7% rests with the top ten. A remark on this clone: Its antigen remains unidentified.

Trimming took 5 bases from V and 3 from J; bases not matched to a gene: 3. CDR3 length equals 15 residues. Germline V gene sequence: CDR1 MDHEN, CDR2 SYDVKM. The chain links TRBV28 to TRBJ2-1; 11 bases are shared with TRBD2. The material was peripheral blood mononuclear cells (PBMCs), obtained at baseline. This TCR was recovered from a human donor with classical Hodgkin lymphoma. The CDR3 spells CASSLTSGDYNEQFF. CDR3 bases: TGTGCCAGCAGTCTGACTAGCGGGGACTACAATGAGCAGTTCTTC.